This T cell receptor beta chain emerged from a study of Graves' ophthalmopathy and Graves' hyperthyroidism. Study-level points and caveats: For separating ophthalmopathy from stable hyperthyroidism, a 13-signature model gave over 85% sensitivity and approximately 76% specificity.

Amplification of the TCR beta CDR3 regions used RNA transcripts (as template). Investigators did first-round RT-PCR with HTBI primers, then second-round multiplex PCR. MiXCR, applied by TCRdb to the multiplex PCR reads, yields one record per CDR3 protein. The sample shows roughly 410,000 distinct CDR3 sequences, 15% to 17% of them seen only once. This clonotype was observed at least ten times. Its antigen is as yet unknown. Germline V gives CDR1 MNHEY, CDR2 SVGAGI. This CDR3 has 13 amino acids. The ends were cut back, 3 bases at V and 6 bases at J, with 6 bases in the middle. Newly diagnosed, the hyperthyroidism patients had under 2 months' duration and were aged 18 to 65.

The specimen was peripheral blood. The J gene is TRBJ1-6, the V gene TRBV6-5; a weak D match, TRBD1 (5 bases). This TCR derives from a young woman with stable Graves' hyperthyroidism. This CDR3 reads CASSYQGNSPLHF. As DNA, the CDR3 is TGTGCCAGCAGTTATCAGGGTAATTCACCCCTCCACTTT.